The present TCR beta chain was sequenced within a study of cytomegalovirus exposure and HLA in healthy donors. For the study at large: Early on, a data release was issued that held 65 million to 100 million unique TCRs from HLA-typed donors.

The study ran its PCR with 60 Vbeta and 13 Jbeta primers. Some clones are missing from TCRdb's copy, which holds only in-frame ones; the method was immunoSEQ multiplex PCR. There are 95,000 to 150,000 clones in the sample, with approximately 3.8% held by the top ten. CDR3 length: 15 residues. Germline loops: CDR1 SGDLS, CDR2 YYNGEE. V was clipped by 0 bases and J by 5 bases; unmatched bases: 5. This sequence was found in a man aged 18 to 35 in good health and CMV-seronegative. The chain joins TRBV9 to TRBJ2-5; 9 positions match TRBD2. Sequencing was performed on PBMCs. The DNA for the CDR3 is TGTGCCAGCAGCGTAGAGGCGGGGGGGCGGGAGACCCAGTACTTC. Translating it yields CASSVEAGGRETQYF. The whole variable domain, remainder taken from reference TRBV9 and TRBJ2-5, is DSGVTQTPKHLITATGQRVTLRCSPRSGDLSVYWYQQSLDQGLQFLIQYYNGEERAKGNILERFSAQQFPDLHSELNLSSLELGDSALYFCASSVEAGGRETQYFGPGTRLLVL.